The 15 T cell receptor beta chains in this list originate from one sample, sequenced in a study of blood T cell repertoires in COVID-19. Here immunoSEQ multiplex PCR was the method, and the copy in TCRdb shows in-frame clones only, minus some. The data contain 70,000 or so clones, just under 90% of them singletons. The source material was peripheral blood. The source of these receptors is a woman older than 75 with active COVID-19.

The chain has TRBV2 and TRBJ1-2; 7 bases fit TRBD1. Germline V gene lookup returns CDR1 SNHLY and CDR2 FYNNEI. CDR3 size: 15 residues. The V segment lost 5 bases and the J segment 0 bases; nucleotides outside the gene matches: 6. The CDR3 sequence: CASSPQGEANYGYTF. DNA of the CDR3: TGTGCCAGCAGTCCCCAGGGGGAGGCTAACTATGGCTACACCTTC.

In nucleotides, the CDR3 is TGTGCCACCAGCAGAGGTCGGGGCTCCTACAATGAGCAGTTCTTC. This gives the protein CATSRGRGSYNEQFF. J is TRBJ2-1 and V is TRBV15, with D possibly being TRBD2 (5 bases). The germline V gene encodes CDR1 LNHNV and CDR2 YYDKDF (reference sequence). The length of the CDR3 is 15 residues. Trimming removed 1 base from V and 0 bases from J, with 7 bases in between.

The chain has TRBV28 and TRBJ1-4, with 7 bases fitting TRBD1. Unmatched junction bases numbered 8, after V lost 5 bases and J lost 8 bases. In germline, CDR1 is MDHEN, CDR2 SYDVKM. The length of the CDR3 is 14 residues. CDR3 protein: CASSQGGRKEKLFF. The CDR3 DNA is TGTGCCAGCAGTCAGGGGGGTAGGAAGGAAAAACTGTTTTTT.

The rearrangement links TRBV6-6 to TRBJ2-3; 8 bases agree with TRBD2. Germline assignment: CDR1 MNHNY and CDR2 SVGAGI (reference sequence). There are 14 residues in the CDR3. Germline trimming cut 6 bases from V and 5 bases from J; bases unmatched to any gene: 7. CDR3 amino acids: CASSLLREGDTQYF. CDR3 nucleotides: TGTGCCAGCAGCCTCCTCCGGGAGGGAGATACGCAGTATTTT.

This clone occurred once. CDR3 residues: CASSLGPPQGHEQYF. The CDR3 DNA follows: TGCGCCAGCAGCTTGGGACCCCCACAGGGCCACGAGCAGTACTTC. The chain recombines TRBV5-1 with TRBJ2-7, with D tentatively TRBD1 (6 bases). This CDR3 comprises 15 residues. In germline, CDR1 is SGHRS, CDR2 YFSETQ. V was cut by 0 bases and J by 5 bases, with 15 bases left in between.

The chain is built from TRBV1 and TRBJ1-5; the D call TRBD1 from the table was never checked on the DNA. TRBV1 is a listed pseudogene. CDR3 length: 15 amino acids. CDR3 loop: CTSSQTGNTNQPQHF. As DNA, the CDR3 is TGCACCAGCAGCCAGACAGGGAATACCAATCAGCCCCAGCATTTT.

The chain uses TRBV6-2 or TRBV6-3 and TRBJ1-1; D is uncertain. In germline, CDR1 is MNHEY, CDR2 SVGEGT. The CDR3 has 15 amino acids. Trimming stripped 3 bases from V and 6 bases from J, with 17 bases between. The CDR3 protein is CASSYKESWNPEAFF. The CDR3 DNA follows: TGTGCCAGCAGTTATAAGGAGTCGTGGAATCCTGAAGCTTTCTTT.

The V and J genes are TRBV6-5 and TRBJ2-7; a weak D match, TRBD1 (6 bases). The germline CDR1 and CDR2 sequences are MNHEY and SVGAGI. The V end lost 5 bases, the J end lost 2 bases, and 13 bases lay between the germline ends. The CDR3 contains 14 residues. The CDR3 protein is CASSHPDRPYEQYF. The CDR3 coding sequence is TGTGCCAGCAGTCACCCGGACAGACCCTACGAGCAGTACTTC.

The rearrangement uses TRBV5-6 and TRBJ2-1; 10 bases are shared with TRBD1. CDR3 length: 14 amino acids. In germline, CDR1 is SGHDT, CDR2 YYEEEE. The J segment lost 8 bases and the V segment lost 4 bases, leaving 6 bases of the junction unmatched. The CDR3 DNA is TGTGCCAGCAGCGCCGGGACAGGGGTACATGAGCAGTTCTTC. It specifies CASSAGTGVHEQFF.

The chain has TRBV6-1 and TRBJ2-1; TRBD2 aligns across 8 bases. The CDR3 has 18 residues. Losses at the gene ends were 2 bases for V and 6 bases for J; bases not matched to a gene: 15. The V gene's germline CDR1 is MNHNS and CDR2 SASEGT. CDR3 DNA sequence: TGTGCCAGCAGTGAACTCTCTAGGGCAGCGGGAGTAATCAATGAGCAGTTCTTC. Protein sequence: CASSELSRAAGVINEQFF.

The rearrangement links TRBV6-5 to TRBJ2-1; 8 bases are a match to TRBD2. CDR3 size: 14 residues. V lost 2 bases to trimming and J lost 9 bases; unmatched junction nucleotides: 6. From germline, CDR1 is MNHEY and CDR2 SVGAGI. CDR3 protein: CASSYAGGRREQFF. The CDR3 bases are TGTGCCAGCAGTTACGCGGGAGGCCGGCGTGAGCAGTTCTTC.

V is TRBV6-6 and J is TRBJ2-5, with TRBD2 matching over 7 bases. The CDR3 sequence is 16 residues long. Trimming took 0 bases from V and 5 from J; bases not matched to a gene: 9. CDR1 MNHNY and CDR2 SVGAGI come from the germline V gene (reference sequence). The CDR3 loop is CASSYSGGAPPETQYF. The CDR3 DNA is TGTGCCAGCAGTTACTCGGGAGGGGCGCCCCCGGAGACCCAGTACTTC.

The gene calls are TRBV3-1 (or the pseudogene TRBV3-2) and TRBJ2-3; 8 bases are a match to TRBD2. The CDR3 has 15 amino acids. The germline V gene has CDR1 LGHDT and CDR2 YNNKEL (reference sequence). V was pared by 8 bases and J by 4 bases, with 11 bases of the junction left unmatched. CDR3 in amino acids: CASGVQAGEPDTQYF. CDR3 sequence (DNA): TGTGCCAGCGGAGTCCAAGCGGGAGAACCAGATACGCAGTATTTT.

The chain combines TRBV18 with TRBJ1-4; no reliable D call. CDR1 KGHSH and CDR2 LQKENI come from the germline V gene. V gave up 2 bases and J gave up 10 bases, with 20 bases separating them. This CDR3 is built from 16 residues. In DNA, the CDR3 is TGTGCCAGCTCACCATTTGGCCTCCTCCCAAGTGGAAAACTGTTTTTT. Its translation is CASSPFGLLPSGKLFF. The entire variable domain, with the rest obtained from reference TRBV18 and TRBJ1-4, is as follows: NAGVMQNPRHLVRRRGQEARLRCSPMKGHSHVYWYRQLPEEGLKFMVYLQKENIIDESGMPKERFSAEFPKEGPSILRIQQVVRGDSAAYFCASSPFGLLPSGKLFFGSGTQLSVL.

The V gene is TRBV6-2 or TRBV6-3, the J gene TRBJ1-1; D unclear. The CDR3 totals 15 residues. The V gene lost 0 bases and the J gene lost 7 bases, with 15 bases spanning the gap. Germline-derived CDR1 and CDR2 are MNHEY and SVGEGT. The CDR3 reads CASSYSIRAGGEAFF. DNA for the CDR3: TGTGCCAGCAGTTACTCGATAAGGGCGGGAGGTGAAGCTTTCTTT.